This TCR beta chain was documented in a study of blood T cell repertoires in COVID-19. Study overall: Whether acute or convalescent, the COVID-19 samples came from the United States, Italy and Spain. Sample material is recorded as cDNA or gDNA derived from T cells, B-cell-depleted T cells, or PBMCs.

Authors' methods: Reference gene primers were amplified, and this amplification served to estimate nucleated cell counts. Using immunoSEQ multiplex PCR, the repertoire was profiled, and TCRdb retains in-frame clones only, with some absent. The V and J calls and the clone size are those of that table, but D and trimming were determined from the DNA. The sample holds more than 85,000 clones, roughly four fifths seen once. This clone occurred many times. The source of this sequence is a man between 65 and 85 years old with acute or convalescent COVID-19. The specimen sequenced was peripheral blood.

The CDR3 loop is CATKGGEAPDTQYF. For the CDR3, the DNA is TGTGCCACCAAGGGGGGGGAGGCCCCGGATACGCAGTATTTT. The chain couples TRBV7-2 to TRBJ2-3, with D perhaps TRBD2 (7 bases). This CDR3 comprises 14 residues. From germline, CDR1 is SGHTA and CDR2 FQGNSA. The V gene lost 10 bases and the J gene lost 6 bases, with 20 bases spanning the gap.